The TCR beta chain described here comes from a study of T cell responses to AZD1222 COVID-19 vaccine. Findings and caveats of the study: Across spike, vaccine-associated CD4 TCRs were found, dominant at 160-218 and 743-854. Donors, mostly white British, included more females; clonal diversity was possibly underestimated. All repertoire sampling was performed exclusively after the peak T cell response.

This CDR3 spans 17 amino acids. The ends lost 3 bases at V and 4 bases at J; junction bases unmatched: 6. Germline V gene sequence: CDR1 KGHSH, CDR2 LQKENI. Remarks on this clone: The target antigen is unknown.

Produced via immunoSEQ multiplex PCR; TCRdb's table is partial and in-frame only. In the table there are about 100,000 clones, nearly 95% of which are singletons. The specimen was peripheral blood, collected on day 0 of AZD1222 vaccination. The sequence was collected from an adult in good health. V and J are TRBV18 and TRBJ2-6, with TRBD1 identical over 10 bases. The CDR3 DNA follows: TGTGCCAGCTCACCTCGACAGGGGGCTACGGGGGCCAACGTCCTGACTTTC. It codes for CASSPRQGATGANVLTF.